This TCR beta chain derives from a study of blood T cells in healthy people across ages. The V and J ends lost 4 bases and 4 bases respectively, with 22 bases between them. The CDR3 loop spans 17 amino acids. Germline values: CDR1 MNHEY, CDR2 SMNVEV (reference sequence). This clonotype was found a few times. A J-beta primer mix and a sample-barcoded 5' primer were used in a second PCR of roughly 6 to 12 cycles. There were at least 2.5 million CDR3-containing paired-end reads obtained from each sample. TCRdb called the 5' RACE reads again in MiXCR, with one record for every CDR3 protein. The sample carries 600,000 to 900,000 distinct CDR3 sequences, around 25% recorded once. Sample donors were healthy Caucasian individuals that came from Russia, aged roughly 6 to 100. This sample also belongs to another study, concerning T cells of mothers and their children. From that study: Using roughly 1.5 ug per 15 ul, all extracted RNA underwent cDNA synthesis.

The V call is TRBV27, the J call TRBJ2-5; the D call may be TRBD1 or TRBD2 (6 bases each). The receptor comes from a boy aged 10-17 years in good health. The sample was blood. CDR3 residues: CASSSSRGTKTGETQYF. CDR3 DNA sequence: TGTGCCAGCAGTTCCTCCCGCGGGACAAAAACGGGAGAGACCCAGTACTTC.